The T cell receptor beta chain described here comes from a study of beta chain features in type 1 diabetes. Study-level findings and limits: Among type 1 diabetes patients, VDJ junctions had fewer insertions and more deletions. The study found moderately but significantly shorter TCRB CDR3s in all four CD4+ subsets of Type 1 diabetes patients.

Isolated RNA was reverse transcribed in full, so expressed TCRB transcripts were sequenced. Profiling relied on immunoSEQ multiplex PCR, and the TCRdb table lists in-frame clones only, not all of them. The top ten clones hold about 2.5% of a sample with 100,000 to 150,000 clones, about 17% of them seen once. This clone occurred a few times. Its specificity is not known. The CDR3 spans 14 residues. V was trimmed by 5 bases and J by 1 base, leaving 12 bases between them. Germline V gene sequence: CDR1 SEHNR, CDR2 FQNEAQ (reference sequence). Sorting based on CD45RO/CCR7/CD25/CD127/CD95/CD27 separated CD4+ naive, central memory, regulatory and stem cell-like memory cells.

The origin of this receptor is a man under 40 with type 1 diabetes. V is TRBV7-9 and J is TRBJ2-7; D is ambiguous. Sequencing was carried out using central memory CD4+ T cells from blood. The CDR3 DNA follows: TGTGCCAGCAGCCCGGAATACGCATCCTACGAGCAGTACTTC. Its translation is CASSPEYASYEQYF. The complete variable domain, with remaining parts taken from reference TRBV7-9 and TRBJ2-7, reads DTGVSQNPRHKITKRGQNVTFRCDPISEHNRLYWYRQTLGQGPEFLTYFQNEAQLEKSRLLSDRFSAERPKGSFSTLEIQRTEQGDSAMYLCASSPEYASYEQYFGPGTRLTVT.